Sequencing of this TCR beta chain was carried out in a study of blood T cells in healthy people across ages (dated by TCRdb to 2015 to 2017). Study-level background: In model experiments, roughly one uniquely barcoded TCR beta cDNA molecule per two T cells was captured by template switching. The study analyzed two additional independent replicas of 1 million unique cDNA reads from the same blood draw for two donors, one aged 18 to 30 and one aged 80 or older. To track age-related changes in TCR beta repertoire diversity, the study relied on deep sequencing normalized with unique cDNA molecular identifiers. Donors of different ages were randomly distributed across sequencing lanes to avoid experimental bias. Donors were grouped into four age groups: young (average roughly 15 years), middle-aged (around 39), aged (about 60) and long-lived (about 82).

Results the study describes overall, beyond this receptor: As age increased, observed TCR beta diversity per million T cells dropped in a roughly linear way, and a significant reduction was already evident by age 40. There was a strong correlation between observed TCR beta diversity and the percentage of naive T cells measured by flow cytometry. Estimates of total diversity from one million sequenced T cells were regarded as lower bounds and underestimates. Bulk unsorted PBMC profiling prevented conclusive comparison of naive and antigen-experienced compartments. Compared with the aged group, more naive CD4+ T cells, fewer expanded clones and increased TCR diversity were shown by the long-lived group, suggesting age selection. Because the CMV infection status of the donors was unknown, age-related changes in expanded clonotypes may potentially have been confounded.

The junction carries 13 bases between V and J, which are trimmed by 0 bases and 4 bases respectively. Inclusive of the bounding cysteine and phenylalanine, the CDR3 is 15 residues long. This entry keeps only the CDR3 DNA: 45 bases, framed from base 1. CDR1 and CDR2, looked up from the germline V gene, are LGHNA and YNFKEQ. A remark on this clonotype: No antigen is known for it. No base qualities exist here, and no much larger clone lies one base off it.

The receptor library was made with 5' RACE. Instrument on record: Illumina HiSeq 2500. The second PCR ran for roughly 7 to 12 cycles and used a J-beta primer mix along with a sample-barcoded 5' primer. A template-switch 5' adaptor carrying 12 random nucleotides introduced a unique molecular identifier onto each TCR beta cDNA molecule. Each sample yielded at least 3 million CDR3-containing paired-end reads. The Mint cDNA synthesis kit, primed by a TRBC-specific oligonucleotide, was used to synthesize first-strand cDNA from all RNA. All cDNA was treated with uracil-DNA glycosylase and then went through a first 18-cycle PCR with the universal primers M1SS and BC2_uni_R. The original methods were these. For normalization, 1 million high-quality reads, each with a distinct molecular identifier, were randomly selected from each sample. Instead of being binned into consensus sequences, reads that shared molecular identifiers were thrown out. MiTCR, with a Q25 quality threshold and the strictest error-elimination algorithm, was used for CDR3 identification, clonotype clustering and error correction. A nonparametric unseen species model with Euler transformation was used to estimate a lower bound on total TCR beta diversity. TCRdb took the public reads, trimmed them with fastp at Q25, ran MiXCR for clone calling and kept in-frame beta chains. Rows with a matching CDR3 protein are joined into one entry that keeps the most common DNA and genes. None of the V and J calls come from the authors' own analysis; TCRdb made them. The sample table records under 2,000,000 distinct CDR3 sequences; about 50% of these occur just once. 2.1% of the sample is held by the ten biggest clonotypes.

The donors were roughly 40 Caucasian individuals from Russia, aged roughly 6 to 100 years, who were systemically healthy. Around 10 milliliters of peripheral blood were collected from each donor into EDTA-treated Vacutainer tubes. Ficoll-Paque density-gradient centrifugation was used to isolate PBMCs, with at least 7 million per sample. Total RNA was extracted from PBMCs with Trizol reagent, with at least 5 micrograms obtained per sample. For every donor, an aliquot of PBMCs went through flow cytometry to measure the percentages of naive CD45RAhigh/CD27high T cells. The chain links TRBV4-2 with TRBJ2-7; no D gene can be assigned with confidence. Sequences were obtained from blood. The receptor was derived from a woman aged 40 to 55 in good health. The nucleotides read TGTGCCAGCAGCCAAGATCCCCAAGCCGCATACGAGCAGTACTTC. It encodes CASSQDPQAAYEQYF.